The entry below gives a single T cell receptor (beta chain) sequence along with its context. The antigen remains undetermined. The sample is drawn from a study of beta chain features in type 1 diabetes. Expressed TCRB transcripts were sequenced because the isolated RNA had all been reverse transcribed beforehand. Regulatory, naive and central memory T cell samples averaged approximately 3.9 million reads. Profiling relied on immunoSEQ multiplex PCR, and the TCRdb table lists in-frame clones only, not all of them. Here the sample spans about 650,000 clones, around an eighth being singletons. General study points: Type 1 diabetes patients had moderately but significantly shorter TCRB CDR3s in all four CD4+ subsets.

The ends were cut back, 0 bases at V and 5 bases at J, with 10 bases in the middle. This CDR3 has 14 amino acids. Germline loops: CDR1 LGHNA, CDR2 YSLEER. The sequence was obtained from a man aged 25-45 years with type 1 diabetes. The chain recombines TRBV4-3 with TRBJ2-5; D gene uncertain. Sequenced: naive CD4+ T cells from blood. This CDR3 is CASSQEFPRETQYF. The DNA for the CDR3 is TGCGCCAGCAGCCAAGAATTTCCGAGGGAGACCCAGTACTTC.